This record covers a single T cell receptor (beta chain). Its antigen remains unknown. An end of the junction differs from the germline gene, which may be a read error. TCRdb redid the calling of the multiplex PCR reads with MiXCR, one entry per CDR3 protein. Among roughly 49,000 distinct CDR3 sequences listed, roughly 40% were seen once. This record comes from a study of breast tumors, draining lymph nodes, adjacent tissues. CDR3 length: 16 residues. The germline V gene has CDR1 WNHNN and CDR2 SYGVQD (reference sequence). Notes on the study in general: The data were judged consistent with most tumor T cells coming from lymph node and expanding in tumor.

Sequencing was performed on breast tumor tissue. This chain connects TRBV10-1 to TRBJ1-6, with 9 bases lining up with TRBD1. The origin of this receptor is a female donor with breast cancer. Some clones in this sample may be carry-over from other donors' samples. Here the CDR3 DNA reads TGTGCCAGCAGCCGAGCTTACGGGACAGGGAATTCACCCCTCCACTTT. Protein: CASSRAYGTGNSPLHF.